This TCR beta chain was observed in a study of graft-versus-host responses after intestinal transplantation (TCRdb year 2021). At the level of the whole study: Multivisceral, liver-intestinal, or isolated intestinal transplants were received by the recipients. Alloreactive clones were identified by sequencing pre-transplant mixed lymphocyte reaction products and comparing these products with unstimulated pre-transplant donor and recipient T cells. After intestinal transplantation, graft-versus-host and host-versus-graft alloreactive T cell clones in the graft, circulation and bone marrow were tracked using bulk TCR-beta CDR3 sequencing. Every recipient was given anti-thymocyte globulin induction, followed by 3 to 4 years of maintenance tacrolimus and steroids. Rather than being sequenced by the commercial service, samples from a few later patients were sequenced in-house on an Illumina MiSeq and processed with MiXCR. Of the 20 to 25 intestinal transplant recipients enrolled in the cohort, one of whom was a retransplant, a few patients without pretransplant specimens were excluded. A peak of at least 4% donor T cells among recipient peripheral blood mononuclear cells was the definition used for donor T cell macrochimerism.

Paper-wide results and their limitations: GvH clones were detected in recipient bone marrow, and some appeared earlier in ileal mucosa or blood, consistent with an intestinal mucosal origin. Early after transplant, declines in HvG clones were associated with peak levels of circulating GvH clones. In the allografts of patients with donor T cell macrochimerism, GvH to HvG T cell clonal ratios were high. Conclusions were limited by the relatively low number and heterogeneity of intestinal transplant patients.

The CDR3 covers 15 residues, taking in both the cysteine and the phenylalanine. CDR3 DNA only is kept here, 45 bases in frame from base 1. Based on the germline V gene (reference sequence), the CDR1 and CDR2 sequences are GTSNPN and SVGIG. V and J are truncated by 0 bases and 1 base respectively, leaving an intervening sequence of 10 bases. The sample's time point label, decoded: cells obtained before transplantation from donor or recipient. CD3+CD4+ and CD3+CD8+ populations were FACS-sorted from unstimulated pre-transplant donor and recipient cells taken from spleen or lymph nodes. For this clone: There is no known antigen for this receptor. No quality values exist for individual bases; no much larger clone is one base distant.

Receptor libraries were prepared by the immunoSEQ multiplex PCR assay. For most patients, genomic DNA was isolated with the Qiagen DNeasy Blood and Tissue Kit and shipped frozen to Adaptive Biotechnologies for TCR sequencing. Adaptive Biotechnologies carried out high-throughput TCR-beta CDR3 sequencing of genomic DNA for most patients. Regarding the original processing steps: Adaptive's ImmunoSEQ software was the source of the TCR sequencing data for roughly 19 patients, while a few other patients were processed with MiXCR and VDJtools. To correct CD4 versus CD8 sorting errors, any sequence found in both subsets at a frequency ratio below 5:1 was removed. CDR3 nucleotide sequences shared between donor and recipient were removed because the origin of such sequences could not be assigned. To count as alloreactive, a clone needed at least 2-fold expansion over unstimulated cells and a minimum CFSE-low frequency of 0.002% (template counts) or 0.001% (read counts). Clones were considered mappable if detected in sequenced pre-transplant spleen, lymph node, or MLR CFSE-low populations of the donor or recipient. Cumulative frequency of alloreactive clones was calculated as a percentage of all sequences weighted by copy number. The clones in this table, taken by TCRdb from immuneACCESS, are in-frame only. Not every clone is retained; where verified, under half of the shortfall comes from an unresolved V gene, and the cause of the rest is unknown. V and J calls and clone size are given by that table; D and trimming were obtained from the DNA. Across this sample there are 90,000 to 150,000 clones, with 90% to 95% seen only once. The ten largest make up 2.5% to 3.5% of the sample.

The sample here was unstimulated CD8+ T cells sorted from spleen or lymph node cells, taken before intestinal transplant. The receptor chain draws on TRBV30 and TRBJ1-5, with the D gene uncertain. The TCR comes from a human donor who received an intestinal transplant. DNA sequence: TGTGCCTGGAGTGTGGAGGACGGCAGCAATCAGCCCCAGCATTTT. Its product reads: CAWSVEDGSNQPQHF.